This T cell receptor beta chain was captured in a study of blood T cell repertoires in COVID-19. About the study: COVID-19 samples from acute and convalescent phases originated in the United States, Italy and Spain. Sample material is recorded as cDNA or gDNA derived from T cells, B-cell-depleted T cells, or PBMCs.

Authors' methods: Estimation of nucleated cell counts relied on the amplification of reference gene primers. Clones were sequenced by immunoSEQ multiplex PCR, and TCRdb holds only the in-frame ones, with some missing. V and J calls and clone size are given by that table; D and trimming were obtained from the DNA. The sample lists hundreds of thousands of clones, 88% seen once, with 0.8% to 1% in the top ten. The CDR3 totals 15 residues. V lost 6 bases to trimming and J lost 6 bases; unmatched junction nucleotides: 10. Germline V gene lookup returns CDR1 MDHEN and CDR2 SYDVKM. The study drew participants aged about 18 to 95 years from 20 to 30 US areas.

Sequenced material: PBMCs or T cells enriched from blood (not recorded which). This receptor was identified in a woman aged 25 to 39 who had recovered from COVID-19. The chain carries TRBV28 and TRBJ2-1; 8 nucleotides agree with TRBD2. This CDR3 is CASRKGTRQGNEQFF. CDR3 DNA sequence: TGTGCCAGCAGAAAGGGGACTAGGCAAGGCAATGAGCAGTTCTTC.